This is a list of T cell receptor beta chains from one sample in a study of PD-L1 blockade in urothelial cancer. Repertoires were generated with immunoSEQ multiplex PCR, while TCRdb's copy carries only in-frame clones and drops some. Found here are more than 30,000 clones, 80% to 90% of them singletons; the top ten hold approximately 8.1%. The source was PBMCs, collected around atezolizumab (anti-PD-L1) treatment. The source of these receptors is a man older than 75 with urothelial cancer. Each CDR3 is given with its conserved first and last residue. D genes are given only for firm matches. Not every row has a clone size; where given, it reads once, few, many or a size class.

v_gene	abundance	len	j_gene	d_gene	CDR3aa	CDR3nt
TRBV7-2	once	18	TRBJ2-2	TRBD2	CASSLKLAGGPGTGELFF	TGTGCCAGCAGCTTAAAACTAGCGGGAGGCCCGGGGACCGGGGAGCTGTTTTTT
TRBV19	.	14	TRBJ1-2	TRBD1	CASARDRGDYGYTF	TGTGCCAGTGCACGGGACAGGGGAGACTATGGCTACACCTTC
TRBV18	.	14	TRBJ1-2	.	CASSPSGQHYGYTF	TGTGCCAGCTCACCCTCTGGACAGCACTATGGCTACACCTTC
TRBV4-3	.	16	TRBJ2-1	.	CASSQEWDSAYNEQFF	TGCGCCAGCAGCCAAGAATGGGATAGCGCCTACAATGAGCAGTTCTTC
TRBV19	.	13	TRBJ1-2	.	CASSIVEGSGYTF	TGTGCCAGTAGTATTGTGGAGGGGAGCGGCTACACCTTC
TRBV27	.	17	TRBJ2-3	.	CASTSRWASSSTDTQYF	TGTGCCAGCACCTCCCGATGGGCTAGCAGCAGCACAGATACGCAGTATTTT
TRBV30	.	11	TRBJ1-1	.	CALGQNTEAFF	TGTGCCCTCGGACAGAACACTGAAGCTTTCTTT
TRBV29-1	.	14	TRBJ2-7	TRBD2	CSVVTSGEFYEQYF	TGCAGCGTCGTGACTAGCGGGGAATTCTACGAGCAGTACTTC
TRBV6-5	.	15	TRBJ2-7	TRBD2	CASSIGLAESYEQYF	TGTGCCAGCAGTATCGGACTAGCGGAATCCTACGAGCAGTACTTC
TRBV19	.	17	TRBJ1-4	.	CASSLFLVRERNEKLFF	TGTGCCAGTAGCCTATTTTTGGTCCGGGAGCGCAATGAAAAACTGTTTTTT
TRBV5-1	.	13	TRBJ2-5	.	CASKSGHGGTQYF	TGCGCCAGCAAGTCGGGCCACGGGGGGACCCAGTACTTC
TRBV19	.	16	TRBJ2-1	.	CASTPGVSGGSVEQFF	TGTGCCAGTACCCCCGGAGTGAGTGGGGGCTCTGTTGAGCAGTTCTTC
TRBV10-3	.	15	TRBJ2-1	TRBD2	CAIRALADSYNEQFF	TGTGCCATCAGAGCACTAGCGGACTCCTACAATGAGCAGTTCTTC
TRBV2	.	13	TRBJ2-3	.	CASSFISTDTQYF	TGTGCCAGCAGTTTTATTAGCACAGATACGCAGTATTTT
TRBV7-2	.	15	TRBJ2-5	.	CASSLRGGGQETQYF	TGTGCCAGCAGCTTAAGGGGGGGAGGGCAAGAGACCCAGTACTTC
TRBV12-5	.	16	TRBJ2-1	TRBD2	CASGLGGLAGRNEQFF	TGTGCTAGTGGTTTGGGGGGACTAGCGGGTCGCAATGAGCAGTTCTTC
TRBV6-6	.	13	TRBJ2-3	TRBD2	CASTWREADTQYF	TGTGCCAGCACCTGGCGGGAGGCAGATACGCAGTATTTT
TRBV25-1	.	16	TRBJ2-1	.	CASRDPKGGGYNEQFF	TGTGCCAGCAGAGATCCTAAAGGGGGTGGCTACAATGAGCAGTTCTTC